Listed below are T cell receptor beta chains from one sample, sequenced in a study of T-cell reconstitution after alpha-beta-depleted transplantation in children. From the PCR reads, TCRdb called clonotypes with MiXCR, one entry per CDR3 protein. The sample holds some 830,000 distinct CDR3 sequences, around 17% seen once. Here the sequenced sample was PBMCs, mostly from graft donor cells, taken 360 days after TCRalphabeta/CD19-depleted stem cell transplant. All receptors derive from a male patient aged 10-17 years who had a stem cell transplant for acute lymphoblastic leukemia, so the T cells may come from the graft donor. Both conserved end residues are part of each CDR3. Clone sizes are given selectively: once, few, many, or a class where the clone is expanded.

V gene: TRBV21-1; clone size: few; J gene: TRBJ1-3; CDR3 protein: CASSRLRCSDIPSGNTIYF
V gene: TRBV9; clone size: NA; J gene: TRBJ2-2; CDR3 protein: CASSVVAHTGELFF
V gene: TRBV7-8; clone size: few; J gene: TRBJ1-6; CDR3 protein: CASSLRGAGLWGSPLHF
V gene: TRBV12-3/TRBV12-4; clone size: once; J gene: TRBJ2-6; CDR3 protein: CASSLGQGARSGANVLTF
V gene: TRBV11-3; clone size: NA; J gene: TRBJ2-1; CDR3 protein: CASSLGGPSSYNEQFF
V gene: TRBV7-6; clone size: few; J gene: TRBJ2-1; CDR3 protein: CASSLGRWVERGDYNEQFF
V gene: TRBV20-1; clone size: few; J gene: TRBJ1-3; CDR3 protein: CSAAEAPGNTIYF
V gene: TRBV20-1; clone size: NA; J gene: TRBJ2-2; CDR3 protein: CSARTTSWELFF
V gene: TRBV30; clone size: NA; J gene: TRBJ2-1; CDR3 protein: CAWTGLGLPPNEQFF
V gene: TRBV29-1; clone size: NA; J gene: TRBJ2-1; CDR3 protein: CSMDRIYNEQFF
V gene: TRBV24-1; clone size: many; J gene: TRBJ1-1; CDR3 protein: CATKGLSGTEAFF
V gene: TRBV5-1; clone size: few; J gene: TRBJ2-6; CDR3 protein: CASSLDGFSGANVLTF
V gene: TRBV6-5; clone size: NA; J gene: TRBJ2-5; CDR3 protein: CASTWSGQGIEETQYF
V gene: TRBV12-3/TRBV12-4; clone size: few; J gene: TRBJ1-2; CDR3 protein: CASTLLGGYGYTF
V gene: TRBV20-1; clone size: many; J gene: TRBJ2-1; CDR3 protein: CSVSGRGNEQFF
V gene: TRBV7-8; clone size: NA; J gene: TRBJ2-3; CDR3 protein: CASSLEAGLAGVADTQYF
V gene: TRBV5-1; clone size: NA; J gene: TRBJ1-4; CDR3 protein: CASSFGTSSEKLFF
V gene: TRBV9; clone size: NA; J gene: TRBJ2-1; CDR3 protein: CASSVEPGLAGGRSEQFF
V gene: TRBV2; clone size: NA; J gene: TRBJ1-6; CDR3 protein: CASGLGPIYNSPLHF
V gene: TRBV5-1; clone size: NA; J gene: TRBJ2-1; CDR3 protein: CASSLGLVYPSFSAYNEQFF
V gene: TRBV5-1; clone size: NA; J gene: TRBJ2-1; CDR3 protein: CASRRGLAGEYNEQFF
V gene: TRBV4-1; clone size: NA; J gene: TRBJ1-2; CDR3 protein: CASSQVAGGYTF
V gene: TRBV2; clone size: NA; J gene: TRBJ2-1; CDR3 protein: CASSERANEQFF
V gene: TRBV28; clone size: many; J gene: TRBJ2-7; CDR3 protein: CASSLFGGLAGVKYEQYF
V gene: TRBV5-1; clone size: many; J gene: TRBJ2-1; CDR3 protein: CASSGTGPYNEQFF
V gene: TRBV7-3; clone size: NA; J gene: TRBJ2-1; CDR3 protein: CASSLMSASSSYNEQFF
V gene: TRBV10-3; clone size: many; J gene: TRBJ2-5; CDR3 protein: CAISDPASKREVLETQYF
V gene: TRBV20-1; clone size: NA; J gene: TRBJ2-1; CDR3 protein: CSASYRQIYNEQFF
V gene: TRBV5-1; clone size: few; J gene: TRBJ2-7; CDR3 protein: CASSREGTSGTLGSYEQYF
V gene: TRBV5-1; clone size: many; J gene: TRBJ2-2; CDR3 protein: CASSADGTRRPKTGELFF
V gene: TRBV15; clone size: NA; J gene: TRBJ2-1; CDR3 protein: CATSRDIASLYNEQFF
V gene: TRBV3-1; clone size: few; J gene: TRBJ1-1; CDR3 protein: CASSLFFDSQNTEAFF
V gene: TRBV4-1; clone size: NA; J gene: TRBJ2-1; CDR3 protein: CASSQTIETSGSWDEQFF
V gene: TRBV12-3/TRBV12-4; clone size: NA; J gene: TRBJ2-7; CDR3 protein: CASSLNDRGRKEQYF
V gene: TRBV4-1; clone size: NA; J gene: TRBJ2-6; CDR3 protein: CASSQGPFLSSGANVLTF
V gene: TRBV3-1; clone size: NA; J gene: TRBJ1-3; CDR3 protein: CASSQVYVSGNTIYF
V gene: TRBV7-8; clone size: many; J gene: TRBJ2-7; CDR3 protein: CASSLRPGLVNEQYF
V gene: TRBV12-3/TRBV12-4; clone size: few; J gene: TRBJ1-4; CDR3 protein: CASSHGTEGEKLFF
V gene: TRBV7-9; clone size: few; J gene: TRBJ1-5; CDR3 protein: CASSLALTGNSNQPQHF
V gene: TRBV20-1; clone size: few; J gene: TRBJ2-7; CDR3 protein: CSAALSTRQYF
V gene: TRBV5-6; clone size: NA; J gene: TRBJ2-7; CDR3 protein: CASTLGLAGNEQYF
V gene: TRBV19; clone size: NA; J gene: TRBJ2-2; CDR3 protein: CASTRGFRELFF
V gene: TRBV19; clone size: NA; J gene: TRBJ1-5; CDR3 protein: CASSMRRGNQPQHF
V gene: TRBV7-2; clone size: NA; J gene: TRBJ2-3; CDR3 protein: CASSPRLAGGLADTQYF
V gene: TRBV29-1; clone size: NA; J gene: TRBJ1-1; CDR3 protein: CSGRDTEAFF
V gene: TRBV9; clone size: few; J gene: TRBJ2-5; CDR3 protein: CASSAGTEEGKTQYF